One and the same sample provided the 26 T cell receptor beta chains below, sequenced in a study of early T cells in non-severe SARS-CoV-2 infection. TCRdb re-called the 5' RACE reads through MiXCR, storing one row per CDR3 protein. The table has more than 20,000 distinct CDR3 sequences, almost 4.5% seen once; the top ten hold 5.6%. The sequenced sample consisted of whole blood. The origin of the receptors is an adult who was a healthcare worker with PCR-confirmed SARS-CoV-2 infection or an uninfected control (not recorded which).

This clonotype appeared a few times. An end of the junction differs from the germline gene, which may be a read error. The V gene is TRBV24-1, the J gene TRBJ1-5; 9 nucleotides agree with TRBD1. Germline values: CDR1 KGHDR, CDR2 SFDVKD. CDR3 length equals 15 residues. For the CDR3, the DNA is TGTGGCACCAGTGCGCGGACAGGGGGCAATCAGCCCCAGCATTTT. Translated, it gives CGTSARTGGNQPQHF.

This clonotype was detected ten times or more. CDR3 amino acids: CASGTQPEYYNEQFF. The DNA of the CDR3 is TGTGCCAGCGGGACTCAACCGGAATACTACAATGAGCAGTTCTTC. This sequence joins TRBV6-2 or TRBV6-3 and TRBJ2-1; TRBD2 might be the D (6 bases). This CDR3 comprises 15 residues. Looked up from germline, CDR1 is MNHEY and CDR2 is SVGEGT. Trimming took 8 bases from V and 3 from J, leaving 17 bases between them.

This clonotype has ten or more counts. The gene calls are TRBV18 and TRBJ1-5; D remains ambiguous. Trimming left V 3 bases short and J 0 bases short, with 12 bases between. CDR3 length: 16 residues. Germline V gene lookup returns CDR1 KGHSH and CDR2 LQKENI. The CDR3 DNA reads as TGTGCCAGCTCACCCCCGGGAGATTATAGCAATCAGCCCCAGCATTTT. This encodes CASSPPGDYSNQPQHF.

This chain links TRBV5-1 with TRBJ2-3; D is unclear. The germline gives CDR1 SGHRS, CDR2 YFSETQ. The CDR3 contains 13 residues. V was shortened by 0 bases and J by 4 bases, with 6 bases between the two germline ends. Written as DNA, the CDR3 is TGCGCCAGCAGCTTGGAGGTGGCAGATACGCAGTATTTT. This gives the protein CASSLEVADTQYF.

This clonotype showed up many times. As DNA, the CDR3 is TGTGCCAGCAGTTCGAATAGCAATCAGCCCCAGCATTTT. It codes for CASSSNSNQPQHF. The rearrangement joins TRBV7-2 to TRBJ1-5; no clear D. The germline gives CDR1 SGHTA, CDR2 FQGNSA. V gave up 6 bases and J gave up 0 bases, with 6 bases separating them. The CDR3 totals 13 residues. Based on the CDR3 plus reference TRBV7-2 and TRBJ1-5, the full variable domain is GAGVSQSPSNKVTEKGKDVELRCDPISGHTALYWYRQSLGQGLEFLIYFQGNSAPDKSGLPSDRFSAERTGGSVSTLTIQRTQQEDSAVYLCASSSNSNQPQHFGDGTRLSIL.

This clonotype appeared many times. CDR3 in DNA: TGTGCCAGCAGCCAAGATCCTAGCGGGGTGGTAAACATTCAGTACTTC. It encodes CASSQDPSGVVNIQYF. The chain employs TRBV3-1 and TRBJ2-4; 9 bases agree with TRBD2. Germline values: CDR1 LGHDT, CDR2 YNNKEL (reference sequence). Germline trimming cut 0 bases from V and 6 bases from J; bases unmatched to any gene: 6. The CDR3 has 16 residues.

The V and J genes are TRBV28 and TRBJ2-1; 9 nucleotides line up with TRBD2. With 3 bases clipped from V and 3 bases from J, the junction kept 6 bases outside the gene matches. The CDR3 loop spans 16 amino acids. Per germline, CDR1 MDHEN and CDR2 SYDVKM. The CDR3 spells CASSLASGGRYNEQFF. CDR3 nucleotides: TGTGCCAGCAGTTTGGCCAGCGGGGGGCGCTACAATGAGCAGTTCTTC.

This clonotype was seen many times. This chain links TRBV4-3 with TRBJ2-1; D uncertain. The germline gives CDR1 LGHNA, CDR2 YSLEER. The germline V and J ends were trimmed by 2 bases and 10 bases, with 15 bases remaining between them. The CDR3 covers 14 residues. This chain's CDR3 is CASSQLSTPAEQFF. CDR3 coding DNA: TGCGCCAGCAGCCAATTGTCCACACCGGCCGAGCAGTTCTTC.

There are many counts of this clonotype. The chain joins TRBV10-3 to TRBJ2-1; TRBD2 matches at 12 bases. Germline loops: CDR1 ENHRY, CDR2 SYGVKD. The J segment lost 8 bases and the V segment lost 6 bases, leaving 5 bases of the junction unmatched. This CDR3 contains 14 residues. The DNA of the CDR3 is TGTGCCATCAGGTCTAGCGGGGGGGCCGATGAGCAGTTCTTC. As protein: CAIRSSGGADEQFF.

There are many counts of this clonotype. The chain is built from TRBV3-1 and TRBJ2-5; maybe TRBD2 (6 bases). Trimming took 2 bases from V and 1 from J, leaving 11 bases between them. CDR3 size: 15 residues. CDR1 is LGHDT, CDR2 YNNKEL, per germline (reference sequence). CDR3 loop: CASSQRLGRQETQYF. The CDR3 DNA follows: TGTGCCAGCAGCCAACGACTAGGCCGCCAAGAGACCCAGTACTTC.

This clonotype occurred many times. The chain carries TRBV20-1 and TRBJ2-3, with 7 bases aligning to TRBD2. V shed 1 base and J 1 base; nucleotides not matched to a gene: 11. The CDR3 has 17 residues. Germline CDR1 DFQATT, CDR2 SNEGSKA (reference sequence). The CDR3 region has the DNA TGCAGTGCTAGAGGGGAGGGAGGGGAAGGTGGCACAGATACGCAGTATTTT. This gives the protein CSARGEGGEGGTDTQYF.

This clonotype appeared many times. The chain couples TRBV28 to TRBJ2-7; TRBD2 matches 9 bases. Germline V CDR1 and CDR2: MDHEN, SYDVKM. V shed 2 bases, J shed 3 bases, and the junction held 5 bases outside the gene matches. The CDR3 totals 15 residues. CDR3 region: CASSLKGGGDYEQYF. In DNA, the CDR3 is TGTGCCAGCAGTTTAAAGGGCGGGGGGGACTACGAGCAGTACTTC.

This clonotype came up many times. The V gene is TRBV29-1, the J gene TRBJ1-2, with 8 bases identical to TRBD1. The CDR3 length is 14 residues. The germline V gene has CDR1 SQVTM and CDR2 ANQGSEA. V gave up 4 bases and J gave up 7 bases; unmatched junction bases: 11. The CDR3 bases are TGCAGCGTTGGCGTCGGACAGGGTAGTAGTGGCTACACCTTC. Protein sequence: CSVGVGQGSSGYTF.

For this clonotype: Germline and junction disagree at one end, which may indicate a read error. The CDR3 spells CASSQDAGGSENTIYF. CDR3 bases: TGCGCCAGCAGCCAAGATGCAGGGGGCTCTGAAAACACCATATATTTT. The chain joins TRBV4-3 to TRBJ1-3; 8 bases fit TRBD1. Germline V CDR1 and CDR2: LGHNA, YSLEER. The CDR3 loop spans 16 amino acids.

In this sample, this clonotype turned up many times. V usage is TRBV14 and J usage is TRBJ2-7; D ambiguous. CDR3 length equals 12 residues. Germline V gives CDR1 SGHDN, CDR2 FVKESK. The V end was cut by 3 bases, the J end by 3 bases, with 6 bases between. In DNA, the CDR3 is TGTGCCAGCAGCCAGGTCCACTACGAGCAGTACTTC. This gives the protein CASSQVHYEQYF.

This clonotype was counted many times. V gene TRBV4-3 combines with J gene TRBJ1-2; weak D call: TRBD1 (6 bases). The CDR3 extends over 14 amino acids. V gave up 4 bases and J gave up 5 bases, with 14 bases separating them. The germline CDR1 and CDR2 sequences are LGHNA and YSLEER. The CDR3 region is CASSPFGTSYGYTF. Written as DNA, the CDR3 is TGCGCCAGCAGCCCCTTCGGGACATCTTATGGCTACACCTTC.

Many counts were recorded for this clonotype. The chain links TRBV7-9 to TRBJ2-1; D call uncertain. Germline values: CDR1 SEHNR, CDR2 FQNEAQ (reference sequence). V gave up 3 bases and J gave up 10 bases, with 4 bases separating them. CDR3 length: 10 amino acids. The CDR3, as DNA: TGTGCCAGCAGCTTGGCAGAGCAGTTCTTC. Amino acid sequence: CASSLAEQFF.

At least ten counts were recorded for this clonotype. CDR3 sequence: CASSVGTDDQETQYF. The CDR3 bases are TGTGCCAGCAGCGTAGGGACAGATGACCAAGAGACCCAGTACTTC. The chain uses TRBV9 and TRBJ2-5; D might be TRBD1 (6 bases). The CDR3 is 15 amino acids. CDR1 SGDLS and CDR2 YYNGEE come from the germline V gene. The V and J ends lost 0 bases and 0 bases respectively, with 9 bases between them.

In its sample, this clonotype was seen a few times. The V and J genes are TRBV19 and TRBJ2-7; tentatively, D is TRBD1 (5 bases). Germline V CDR1 and CDR2: LNHDA, SQIVND (reference sequence). With 3 bases removed from V and 3 bases from J, the gap between germline ends came to 9 bases. This CDR3 region has 13 residues. CDR3 coding DNA: TGTGCCAGTAGTATCCCAGACAGCTACGAGCAGTACTTC. Protein product: CASSIPDSYEQYF.

For this clonotype: This sequence may be a read error, since a much larger clone differs from it by one base. The J gene is TRBJ2-4, the V gene TRBV28; D unclear. The CDR3 is 14 residues long. V lost 2 bases and J lost 7, with 12 bases in between. Germline lookup yields CDR1 MDHEN and CDR2 SYDVKM. CDR3: CASSLLATKNIQYF. For the CDR3, the DNA is TGTGCCAGCAGTTTACTGGCGACAAAGAACATTCAGTACTTC. Variable domain in full (rest from reference TRBV28 and TRBJ2-4): DVKVTQSSRYLVKRTGEKVFLECVQDMDHENMFWYRQDPGLGLRLIYFSYDVKMKEKGDIPEGYSVSREKKERFSLILESASTNQTSMYLCASSLLATKNIQYFGAGTRLSVL.

This clonotype was seen repeatedly, ten times or more. The chain uses TRBV12-3 or TRBV12-4 and TRBJ2-5, with 7 bases identical to TRBD2. With 5 bases clipped from V and 2 bases from J, the junction kept 8 bases outside the gene matches. The CDR3 totals 15 residues. CDR3 bases: TGTGCCAGCAGTATTATACGGGGGGTTCAAGAGACCCAGTACTTC. Protein product: CASSIIRGVQETQYF.

This clonotype has more than one count but fewer than ten. The gene calls are TRBV12-3 or TRBV12-4 and TRBJ2-7; D is undetermined. This CDR3 is 13 amino acids long. The ends were cut back, 3 bases at V and 6 bases at J, with 12 bases in the middle. This CDR3 is CASSLELSFEQYF. The CDR3 bases are TGTGCCAGCAGTTTGGAGCTATCTTTCGAGCAGTACTTC.

At least ten counts were recorded for this clonotype. V gene TRBV10-3 combines with J gene TRBJ2-3; D is perhaps TRBD1 or TRBD2 (5 bases each). CDR1 ENHRY and CDR2 SYGVKD come from the germline V gene. V gave up 5 bases and J gave up 6 bases, with 9 bases separating them. The CDR3 has 12 amino acids. Here the CDR3 reads CAISKEGDTQYF. The CDR3 DNA follows: TGTGCCATCAGTAAAGAGGGGGATACGCAGTATTTT.

The chain carries TRBV6-6 and TRBJ1-2; no clear D gene. The germline gives CDR1 MNHNY, CDR2 SVGAGI (reference sequence). The CDR3 is 11 amino acids. The V gene lost 2 bases and the J gene lost 6 bases, with 4 bases spanning the gap. The CDR3 reads CASSYQNGYTF. The CDR3 DNA reads as TGTGCCAGCAGTTACCAGAATGGCTACACCTTC.

There are many counts of this clonotype. V and J are TRBV28 and TRBJ2-5, with 10 bases fitting TRBD1. This CDR3 comprises 16 residues. The germline gives CDR1 MDHEN, CDR2 SYDVKM. The V segment lost 2 bases and the J segment 1 base; nucleotides outside the gene matches: 4. The CDR3 DNA follows: TGTGCCAGCAGTTTAAAGGGGACAGGGGTCCAAGAGACCCAGTACTTC. It specifies CASSLKGTGVQETQYF.

This clonotype was observed at least ten times. The chain carries TRBV7-6 and TRBJ2-5, with TRBD2 identical over 8 bases. J lost 6 bases, V lost 0 bases, and 12 bases had no gene match. In germline, CDR1 is SGHVS, CDR2 FNYEAQ. CDR3 length: 17 amino acids. The CDR3 DNA reads as TGTGCCAGCAGCTTAGCGCTTTCCCGGGGGGGCGTCAAGACCCAGTACTTC. Amino acids: CASSLALSRGGVKTQYF.